The 21 T cell receptor beta chains below all came from one sample that was sequenced in a study of T cell responses to AZD1222 COVID-19 vaccine. Profiling relied on immunoSEQ multiplex PCR, and the TCRdb table lists in-frame clones only, not all of them. The table lists fewer than 90,000 clones, 88% of them singletons. The material was peripheral blood, obtained 28 days after the second AZD1222 dose. These receptor sequences come from an adult who received the AZD1222 COVID-19 vaccine.

The chain couples TRBV3-1 (or the pseudogene TRBV3-2) to TRBJ2-5; 7 bases are a match to TRBD1. The CDR3 runs to 14 residues. Germline V CDR1 and CDR2: LGHDT, YNNKEL (reference sequence). J was trimmed by 1 base and V by 1 base; bases with no gene match: 0. The CDR3 spells CASSQAGGQETQYF. The DNA of the CDR3 is TGTGCCAGCAGCCAAGCAGGGGGCCAAGAGACCCAGTACTTC.

This clone has only one observation. The V call is TRBV15, the J call TRBJ2-5; maybe TRBD1 (5 bases). V shed 1 base and J shed 5 bases, with 14 bases lying between them. This CDR3 spans 15 amino acids. From germline, CDR1 is LNHNV and CDR2 YYDKDF (reference sequence). CDR3 protein: CATSRGQGQRETQYF. As DNA, the CDR3 is TGTGCCACCAGCAGAGGCCAGGGCCAACGGGAGACCCAGTACTTC.

The chain recombines TRBV28 with TRBJ1-2; D is possibly TRBD1 (5 bases). The V end lost 5 bases, the J end lost 7 bases, and 17 bases lay between the germline ends. Per the germline V gene, CDR1 is MDHEN and CDR2 is SYDVKM. This CDR3 region has 14 residues. This chain's CDR3 is CASSLPGPQGGYTF. DNA for the CDR3: TGTGCCAGCAGTCTTCCAGGGCCGCAGGGTGGCTACACCTTC.

The chain couples TRBV5-1 to TRBJ2-3; TRBD2 matches at 12 bases. The CDR3 totals 17 residues. In germline, CDR1 is SGHRS, CDR2 YFSETQ. The J segment lost 0 bases and the V segment lost 0 bases, leaving 2 bases of the junction unmatched. The CDR3 spells CASSLGTSGVSTDTQYF. DNA of the CDR3: TGCGCCAGCAGCTTGGGGACTAGCGGGGTTAGCACAGATACGCAGTATTTT.

CDR3 sequence reads: CASIRGSPYEQYF. The DNA of the CDR3 is TGTGCCAGCATCCGAGGCAGCCCCTACGAGCAGTACTTC. The chain carries TRBV2 and TRBJ2-7; D not certain. V was cut by 7 bases and J by 2 bases, with 12 bases left in between. Germline CDR1 SNHLY, CDR2 FYNNEI. CDR3 size: 13 residues. Drawing the rest from reference TRBV2 and TRBJ2-7, the complete variable domain is EPEVTQTPSHQVTQMGQEVILRCVPISNHLYFYWYRQILGQKVEFLVSFYNNEISEKSEIFDDQFSVERPDGSNFTLKIRSTKLEDSAMYFCASIRGSPYEQYFGPGTRLTVT.

The chain joins TRBV15 to TRBJ2-1, with TRBD2 identical over 14 bases. The length of the CDR3 is 19 residues. V shed 5 bases and J 9 bases; nucleotides not matched to a gene: 18. In germline, CDR1 is LNHNV, CDR2 YYDKDF (reference sequence). The CDR3 reads CATSRRLAGGPVRSSEQFF. DNA of the CDR3: TGTGCCACCAGCCGGAGACTAGCGGGAGGGCCTGTTCGTTCTAGTGAGCAGTTCTTC.

The chain is built from TRBV7-9 and TRBJ1-4; D is possibly TRBD1 (6 bases). Germline V gene data show CDR1 as SEHNR and CDR2 as FQNEAQ (reference sequence). V lost 5 bases and J lost 8, with 18 bases in between. This CDR3 spans 15 amino acids. The CDR3 region is CASSKQGRIGEKLFF. The CDR3 DNA reads as TGTGCCAGCAGCAAACAGGGTCGAATAGGGGAAAAACTGTTTTTT.

This clone showed up just a few times. The chain uses TRBV11-2 and TRBJ2-7; 9 nucleotides line up with TRBD2. Trimming removed 1 base from V and 0 bases from J; junction bases left unmatched: 7. This CDR3 is 17 amino acids long. Germline CDR1 and CDR2: SGHAT and FQNNGV. CDR3: CASSLVYSSGGSYEQYF. As DNA, the CDR3 is TGTGCCAGCAGCTTAGTATATAGTAGCGGGGGCTCCTACGAGCAGTACTTC.

V usage is TRBV7-2 and J usage is TRBJ2-7, with D uncertain. The CDR3 sequence is 12 residues long. From germline, CDR1 is SGHTA and CDR2 FQGNSA. The V and J ends lost 5 bases and 4 bases respectively, with 9 bases between them. CDR3 bases: TGTGCCAGCAGCCCCCATAGGTACGAGCAGTACTTC. This gives the protein CASSPHRYEQYF.

The chain has TRBV19 and TRBJ2-7; a possible D gene is TRBD2 (6 bases). V shed 10 bases and J shed 2 bases, with 15 bases lying between them. CDR3 size: 13 residues. CDR1 and CDR2 from the germline V gene are LNHDA and SQIVND (reference sequence). CDR3 DNA sequence: TGTGCCACCCAAAAGGAGGGTACCTACGAGCAGTACTTC. Its translation is CATQKEGTYEQYF.

The V and J genes are TRBV28 and TRBJ2-7; a possible D gene is TRBD1 (5 bases). The CDR3 sequence is 12 residues long. V gave up 7 bases and J gave up 0 bases, with 7 bases separating them. Germline loops: CDR1 MDHEN, CDR2 SYDVKM. CDR3 region: CASIDSSYEQYF. The CDR3, as DNA: TGTGCCAGCATCGACAGCTCCTACGAGCAGTACTTC.

CDR3 in amino acids: CASSATGSTEAFF. In DNA form, the CDR3 reads TGTGCCAGCAGCGCGACAGGGAGCACTGAAGCTTTCTTT. V is TRBV7-3 and J is TRBJ1-1; the match to TRBD1 covers 7 bases. The CDR3 has 13 amino acids. Per germline, CDR1 SGHTA and CDR2 FQGTGA. Unmatched junction bases numbered 4, after V lost 5 bases and J lost 4 bases.

The J gene is TRBJ2-3, the V gene TRBV7-9, with D possibly TRBD2 on 6 matching bases. Trimming removed 5 bases from V and 4 bases from J, with 22 bases in between. Germline CDR1 SEHNR, CDR2 FQNEAQ (reference sequence). The CDR3 is 17 residues long. CDR3 sequence: CASSLRGSGAYPDTQYF. The DNA of the CDR3 is TGTGCCAGCAGCCTAAGGGGTAGCGGAGCTTACCCAGATACGCAGTATTTT. Full variable domain (rest looked up from reference TRBV7-9 and TRBJ2-3): DTGVSQNPRHKITKRGQNVTFRCDPISEHNRLYWYRQTLGQGPEFLTYFQNEAQLEKSRLLSDRFSAERPKGSFSTLEIQRTEQGDSAMYLCASSLRGSGAYPDTQYFGPGTRLTVL.

The genes are TRBV11-1 and TRBJ2-1; no firm D call. The CDR3 is 16 residues long. V was cut by 0 bases and J by 0 bases, with 9 bases left in between. Germline assignment: CDR1 SGHAT and CDR2 FQDESV (reference sequence). DNA of the CDR3: TGTGCCAGCAGCTTAGCAGGACGAAGCTCCTACAATGAGCAGTTCTTC. Protein sequence: CASSLAGRSSYNEQFF.

The chain joins TRBV4-3 to TRBJ2-3; 13 bases are shared with TRBD2. Germline V gene lookup returns CDR1 LGHNA and CDR2 YSLEER. V was clipped by 4 bases and J by 2 bases; unmatched bases: 6. This CDR3 has 17 amino acids. The DNA of the CDR3 is TGCGCCAGCAGCCTAAAGGGACTAGCGGGGCCCACAGATACGCAGTATTTT. Protein sequence: CASSLKGLAGPTDTQYF.

V is TRBV6-5 and J is TRBJ2-3; the match to TRBD1 covers 11 bases. The CDR3 sequence is 16 residues long. With 0 bases clipped from V and 4 bases from J, the junction kept 3 bases outside the gene matches. Per germline, CDR1 MNHEY and CDR2 SVGAGI. CDR3 DNA: TGTGCCAGCAGTTACTCCCCGGGACAGGGGGCAGATACGCAGTATTTT. Its protein is CASSYSPGQGADTQYF.

This CDR3 is CASSKVGDQETQYF. The CDR3 bases are TGTGCCAGCAGCAAAGTAGGGGACCAAGAGACCCAGTACTTC. The gene calls are TRBV21-1 and TRBJ2-5; the table names TRBD1, a call not compared with the DNA. TRBV21-1 is recorded as a pseudogene. The CDR3 spans 14 residues.

The count of this clone is one. This chain uses TRBV28 with TRBJ1-5; maybe TRBD1 (6 bases). This CDR3 is 15 amino acids long. Per the germline V gene, CDR1 is MDHEN and CDR2 is SYDVKM. With 6 bases removed from V and 4 bases from J, the gap between germline ends came to 16 bases. CDR3 residues: CASSPPRQENQPQHF. The CDR3 DNA is TGTGCCAGCAGCCCCCCCCGACAGGAGAATCAGCCCCAGCATTTT.

The rearrangement joins TRBV28 to TRBJ1-5, with D perhaps matching TRBD1 (6 bases). Per the germline V gene, CDR1 is MDHEN and CDR2 is SYDVKM. CDR3 length: 16 residues. The germline V and J ends were trimmed by 2 bases and 1 base, with 12 bases remaining between them. The CDR3 here is CASSLAGAISNQPQHF. CDR3 bases: TGTGCCAGCAGTTTAGCGGGGGCGATAAGCAATCAGCCCCAGCATTTT.

The chain uses TRBV2 and TRBJ2-1; D possibly corresponds to TRBD2 (6 bases). This CDR3 is built from 12 residues. V was cut by 10 bases and J by 4 bases, with 11 bases left in between. CDR1 and CDR2 from the germline V gene are SNHLY and FYNNEI. DNA for the CDR3: TGTGCCACCGGGACTGAATACAATGAGCAGTTCTTC. The encoded protein is CATGTEYNEQFF.

This rearrangement joins TRBV11-3 to TRBJ2-3; D remains ambiguous. The CDR3 runs 13 residues. Trimming removed 0 bases from V and 4 bases from J, with 5 bases in between. In germline, CDR1 is SGHNT, CDR2 YENEEA. The CDR3 region is CASSLDRPDTQYF. Here the CDR3 DNA reads TGTGCCAGCAGCTTAGATAGGCCAGATACGCAGTATTTT.